This entry is about one TCR beta chain. Its binding antigen is unknown. No qualities accompany the bases; no much larger clone lies one base away. The CDR3 covers 14 residues, taking in both the cysteine and the phenylalanine. The CDR3 DNA has 42 bases and is translated from base 1. CDR1 and CDR2, per the germline V gene (reference sequence), are DFQATT and SNEGSKA. V trim: 1 base; J trim: 9 bases; unmatched bases: 6. This entry comes from a study of CD8+CD57+ T cells in acquired aplastic anemia listed by TCRdb under 2018. Some background on the complete study: Extracted DNA from sorted CD4+ and CD8+ cells averaged about 3 ug, ranging from about 0.18 to 27.4 ug. Healthy donor samples averaged approximately 10 million reads for CD4+ and roughly 11 million for CD8+ cells. Broad study findings and their caveats: Twenty-nine CD8+ CDR3 sequences were found in both patients and controls but appeared to be highly expressed in patients and within the immunodominant clones of the patients. No significant difference in CD8+ Simpson's diversity was found between patients and healthy controls (P=0.060).

TCR beta VDJ combination and CDR3 sequence profiling used genomic DNA as the template. An Illumina HiSeq 2000 was used for TCR repertoire sequencing. Processing in the source paper ran as follows. Repertoires were assessed using TRBV/TRBJ rearrangement plots, CDR3 size and DJ length profiles, and Simpson's diversity index. Whichever DNA sequence was most abundant in the deep sequencing data was defined as the immunodominant clone. CDR3 amino acid sequences were checked for sharing between subjects and were compared against published repertoires and the VDJdb database. TCRdb applied fastp at Q25 and MiXCR to the public reads, then kept only in-frame beta chains. Records with the same CDR3 protein are collapsed into one entry carrying the most frequent genes and DNA. These V and J calls originate from TCRdb's pipeline instead of the authors' own analysis. This sample lists roughly 130,000 distinct CDR3 sequences; more than 40% were detected once. Of the sample, about 2.5% is held by the ten largest clones.

In this study, sorted CD4+ and CD8+ T cells from the blood of healthy subjects and of severe aplastic anemia patients had their TCR repertoires deep-sequenced. Ficoll-Paque density gradient centrifugation was used to isolate peripheral blood mononuclear cells. Before DNA extraction, CD4+ and CD8+ T cells were sorted by FACS or by magnetic beads. This TCR derives from a human donor in good health, serving as a control. The sample consisted of sorted CD4+, CD8+, or CD8+CD57+ T cells (not recorded which) from PBMCs. The chain employs TRBV20-1 and TRBJ2-1; 10 of the junction bases match TRBD1. The CDR3 in this case is CSARGRQGAGEQFF. The DNA is TGCAGTGCTAGAGGGAGACAGGGGGCGGGTGAGCAGTTCTTC.